Each of the 30 T cell receptor beta chains below was sequenced from the same sample in a study of cytomegalovirus exposure and HLA in healthy donors. The primer mix had 60 Vbeta and 13 Jbeta primers. TCRdb keeps only in-frame clones here, not all; method: immunoSEQ multiplex PCR. The sample yields roughly 120,000 clones, over 60% seen once. Sequencing input: PBMCs. The receptors stem from a woman between 40 and 55 years old in good health and CMV-seropositive.

The CDR3 region has the DNA TGTGCCAGCCGCCGGACTGACAGGGGGCGACACTATGGCTACACCTTC. Translating it yields CASRRTDRGRHYGYTF. This rearrangement joins TRBV28 to TRBJ1-2, with 10 bases aligning to TRBD1. The CDR3 runs 16 residues. Germline lookup yields CDR1 MDHEN and CDR2 SYDVKM. V was clipped by 8 bases and J by 3 bases; unmatched bases: 12.

This clone was counted between two and nine times. The rearrangement links TRBV19 to TRBJ1-2; weak D call: TRBD1 (6 bases). The V end lost 4 bases, the J end lost 4 bases, and 13 bases lay between the germline ends. The CDR3 has 14 residues. Germline V lookup: CDR1 LNHDA, CDR2 SQIVND (reference sequence). The CDR3 DNA sequence: TGTGCCAGTAGTACCTTAACAGGGATCTATGGCTACACCTTC. Translation gives CASSTLTGIYGYTF.

This chain connects TRBV10-3 to TRBJ2-5; D possibly corresponds to TRBD1 (5 bases). Trimming took off 0 bases at V and 2 bases at J, with 10 bases between the two ends. Germline V CDR1 and CDR2: ENHRY, SYGVKD. There are 15 residues in the CDR3. CDR3 in amino acids: CAISESLDSQETQYF. The CDR3 nucleotides read TGTGCCATCAGTGAGTCCTTAGACAGTCAAGAGACCCAGTACTTC.

The V and J genes are TRBV18 and TRBJ1-2; D call uncertain. CDR3 length: 15 amino acids. Trimming stripped 0 bases from V and 4 bases from J, with 12 bases between. Germline CDR1 reads KGHSH; CDR2 reads LQKENI. CDR3 loop: CASSPPGRLLYGYTF. CDR3 nucleotide sequence: TGTGCCAGCTCACCACCTGGTCGACTTCTCTATGGCTACACCTTC.

By its share, this clone is medium-sized. The rearrangement uses TRBV5-6 and TRBJ1-5, with D perhaps TRBD1 (6 bases). The germline gives CDR1 SGHDT, CDR2 YYEEEE. Trimming shortened V by 4 bases and J by 9 bases, and 17 bases separated the two germline ends. This CDR3 contains 14 residues. The CDR3 is CASSAGGGARPQHF. The CDR3 DNA sequence: TGTGCCAGCAGCGCCGGTGGGGGGGCCAGGCCCCAGCATTTT.

V is TRBV11-2 and J is TRBJ2-5; D gene ambiguous. V was shortened by 3 bases and J by 1 base, with 12 bases between the two germline ends. This CDR3 region has 15 residues. Germline V gene sequence: CDR1 SGHAT, CDR2 FQNNGV. Here the CDR3 reads CASSFGSAAQETQYF. The CDR3 region has the DNA TGTGCCAGCAGCTTCGGGTCCGCGGCCCAAGAGACCCAGTACTTC.

In this sample, this clone turned up once. The V gene is TRBV10-3, the J gene TRBJ1-2, with 10 bases matching TRBD1. Germline values: CDR1 ENHRY, CDR2 SYGVKD. This CDR3 region has 18 residues. V was pared by 0 bases and J by 4 bases, with 11 bases of the junction left unmatched. The CDR3 DNA reads as TGTGCCATCAGTGAGTCCCCCCCCGGGACAGGGGAGGCCTATGGCTACACCTTC. It encodes CAISESPPGTGEAYGYTF.

The table lists this clone with a count of one. This chain uses TRBV6-6 with TRBJ2-1; TRBD2 matches 7 bases. This CDR3 is 14 amino acids long. Germline CDR1 MNHNY, CDR2 SVGAGI (reference sequence). Unmatched junction bases numbered 3, after V lost 6 bases and J lost 1 base. Here the CDR3 DNA reads TGTGCCAGCAGATTAGCGGGTTCCTACAATGAGCAGTTCTTC. This translates into CASRLAGSYNEQFF.

In regard to this clone: A read error may produce the germline difference seen at one junction end. The chain uses TRBV18 and TRBJ1-1, with TRBD1 matching over 9 bases. From germline, CDR1 is KGHSH and CDR2 LQKENI. The CDR3 totals 13 residues. The CDR3 DNA follows: TGTGCCAGCTCGCCACAGGGGGCCACTGAAGCTTTCTTT. It translates to CASSPQGATEAFF.

CDR3 nucleotide sequence: TGCGCCAGTACGATCGACAGGGGGAAGACTGAAGCTTTCTTT. Amino acids: CASTIDRGKTEAFF. V is TRBV5-1 and J is TRBJ1-1; 9 nucleotides match TRBD1. The CDR3 contains 14 residues. Germline lookup yields CDR1 SGHRS and CDR2 YFSETQ. V was clipped by 8 bases and J by 5 bases; unmatched bases: 10. Together with reference TRBV5-1 and TRBJ1-1, the CDR3 gives the full variable domain: KAGVTQTPRYLIKTRGQQVTLSCSPISGHRSVSWYQQTPGQGLQFLFEYFSETQRNKGNFPGRFSGRQFSNSRSEMNVSTLELGDSALYLCASTIDRGKTEAFFGQGTRLTVV.

The V and J genes are TRBV19 and TRBJ2-5; D may be TRBD2 (5 bases). There are 12 residues in the CDR3. V shed 4 bases and J shed 3 bases, with 6 bases lying between them. Per the germline V gene, CDR1 is LNHDA and CDR2 is SQIVND (reference sequence). This CDR3 reads CASSRLKETQYF. DNA for the CDR3: TGTGCCAGTAGTAGACTAAAAGAGACCCAGTACTTC. Looking up the rest from reference TRBV19 and TRBJ2-5 gives the full variable domain: DGGITQSPKYLFRKEGQNVTLSCEQNLNHDAMYWYRQDPGQGLRLIYYSQIVNDFQKGDIAEGYSVSREKKESFPLTVTSAQKNPTAFYLCASSRLKETQYFGPGTRLLVL.

The chain joins TRBV18 to TRBJ2-5; D not resolved. Germline assignment: CDR1 KGHSH and CDR2 LQKENI. CDR3 length: 14 amino acids. V lost 3 bases and J 0 bases, leaving 8 bases between the germline ends. The CDR3 protein is CASSPQADQETQYF. The CDR3 DNA is TGTGCCAGCTCACCTCAGGCCGACCAAGAGACCCAGTACTTC.

The chain links TRBV5-4 to TRBJ2-2; 7 nucleotides align to TRBD2. Germline assignment: CDR1 SGHNT and CDR2 YYREEE (reference sequence). The CDR3 has 16 residues. The V segment lost 4 bases and the J segment 6 bases; nucleotides outside the gene matches: 12. CDR3 sequence (DNA): TGTGCCAGCAGCGCACCTTGGGGGGGGTTCGCCGGGGAGCTGTTTTTT. This gives the protein CASSAPWGGFAGELFF.

The gene calls are TRBV7-9 and TRBJ2-3, with D tentatively TRBD2 (5 bases). In germline, CDR1 is SEHNR, CDR2 FQNEAQ (reference sequence). The CDR3 spans 12 residues. V was shortened by 5 bases and J by 7 bases, with 10 bases between the two germline ends. Written as DNA, the CDR3 is TGTGCCAGCAGCACTAGTGTGTATACGCAGTATTTT. This encodes CASSTSVYTQYF.

The chain links TRBV5-6 to TRBJ2-3; 12 bases align to TRBD2. Trimming removed 7 bases from V and 0 bases from J; junction bases left unmatched: 6. CDR1 and CDR2 from the germline V gene are SGHDT and YYEEEE. This CDR3 region has 16 residues. The CDR3 here is CASRTSGTLSTDTQYF. CDR3 bases: TGTGCCAGCCGGACTAGCGGGACCCTTAGCACAGATACGCAGTATTTT.

The chain joins TRBV9 to TRBJ1-1, with unresolved D. V was trimmed by 4 bases and J by 1 base, leaving 8 bases between them. Germline V CDR1 and CDR2: SGDLS, YYNGEE. The CDR3 consists of 13 residues. DNA for the CDR3: TGTGCCAGCAGCCGGGAACAGAACACTGAAGCTTTCTTT. Translated, it gives CASSREQNTEAFF.

The chain joins TRBV4-3 to TRBJ1-3; 7 bases are a match to TRBD1. Germline V CDR1 and CDR2: LGHNA, YSLEER. V trimming: 1 base; J trimming: 2 bases; junction bases outside the gene matches: 5. The length of the CDR3 is 16 residues. In DNA, the CDR3 is TGCGCCAGCAGCCAAGTACCGGGACAGCCTGGAAACACCATATATTTT. Its translation: CASSQVPGQPGNTIYF.

The V gene is TRBV7-8, the J gene TRBJ2-7; no firm D call. V dropped 1 base and J dropped 3 bases, with 13 bases sitting between them. The CDR3 extends over 15 amino acids. The germline gives CDR1 SGHVS, CDR2 FQNEAQ. Written as DNA, the CDR3 is TGTGCCAGCAGCTTAGGGGCAACGTCGGACTACGAGCAGTACTTC. This translates into CASSLGATSDYEQYF.

On this clone itself: The junction shows a germline mismatch at one end, possibly a read error. CDR3 amino acids: CATSESVNQPQHF. The CDR3 DNA reads as TGTGCCACCAGTGAGTCCGTCAATCAGCCCCAGCATTTT. The genes are TRBV10-3 and TRBJ1-5; no definite D call. The length of the CDR3 is 13 residues. CDR1 and CDR2 (germline): ENHRY, SYGVKD.

The gene calls are TRBV2 and TRBJ1-2; D not certain. This CDR3 has 11 residues. Germline V gene data show CDR1 as SNHLY and CDR2 as FYNNEI. Trimming pared 4 bases from V and 4 bases from J, leaving 4 bases between. CDR3 bases: TGTGCCAGCAGTGGACTCTATGGCTACACCTTC. Amino acids: CASSGLYGYTF.

The chain links TRBV5-8 to TRBJ2-5; D remains unclear. The CDR3 length is 16 residues. CDR1 and CDR2 (germline): SGHTS, YDEGEE. Trimming shortened V by 0 bases and J by 2 bases, and 14 bases separated the two germline ends. The CDR3 DNA reads TGTGCCAGCAGCTTGGCGGCGTCAGCTAGACAAGAGACCCAGTACTTC. Translating it yields CASSLAASARQETQYF.

The V and J genes are TRBV2 and TRBJ2-7; 9 bases align to TRBD1. V shed 7 bases and J 2 bases; nucleotides not matched to a gene: 15. CDR1 is SNHLY, CDR2 FYNNEI, per germline. This CDR3 is 17 amino acids long. The CDR3 DNA reads as TGTGCCAGCACTCACCCACGCACAGGGGGCGATCCCTACGAGCAGTACTTC. It codes for CASTHPRTGGDPYEQYF.

There are a few counts of this clone. This chain uses TRBV29-1 with TRBJ1-3; no definite D call. Germline values: CDR1 SQVTM, CDR2 ANQGSEA. V gave up 0 bases and J gave up 0 bases, with 18 bases separating them. The CDR3 is 18 amino acids. CDR3 coding DNA: TGCAGCGTTGAAGACTCCCCAGCCGGAGTCAGCTCTGGAAACACCATATATTTT. Amino acid sequence: CSVEDSPAGVSSGNTIYF.

This clone was observed a handful of times. The gene calls are TRBV15 and TRBJ2-1; D is possibly TRBD1 (6 bases). Germline V gives CDR1 LNHNV, CDR2 YYDKDF (reference sequence). The length of the CDR3 is 14 residues. V gave up 2 bases and J gave up 10 bases, with 15 bases separating them. Written as DNA, the CDR3 is TGTGCCACCAGCAGATCCTTTTCCGGGACAGAGCAGTTCTTC. This codes for CATSRSFSGTEQFF.

The gene calls are TRBV19 and TRBJ2-1, with 7 nucleotides matching TRBD2. The CDR3 is made up of 14 amino acids. With 4 bases clipped from V and 3 bases from J, the junction kept 3 bases outside the gene matches. Germline V gene data show CDR1 as LNHDA and CDR2 as SQIVND (reference sequence). The CDR3 coding sequence is TGTGCCAGTAGTAGGGGGGAGGGCTACAATGAGCAGTTCTTC. Translation gives CASSRGEGYNEQFF.

The V call is TRBV10-3, the J call TRBJ1-1, with D possibly matching TRBD1 (5 bases). V was shortened by 8 bases and J by 0 bases, with 19 bases between the two germline ends. The V gene's germline CDR1 is ENHRY and CDR2 SYGVKD. This CDR3 has 16 amino acids. CDR3 nucleotides: TGTGCCATCCGGTGGGGCCCCGATGCCATGAACACTGAAGCTTTCTTT. Residues: CAIRWGPDAMNTEAFF.

The genes are TRBV6-6 and TRBJ2-5; possibly TRBD1 for D (6 bases). The CDR3 covers 16 residues. Germline CDR1 and CDR2: MNHNY and SVGAGI (reference sequence). Trimming removed 0 bases from V and 4 bases from J, with 15 bases in between. The CDR3 DNA follows: TGTGCCAGCAGTTACTCCAACAGGGTCGTGGGAGAGACCCAGTACTTC. Residues: CASSYSNRVVGETQYF.

CDR3 in amino acids: CASSFSEGFDTEAFF. The CDR3 DNA reads TGTGCCAGCAGCTTTTCTGAGGGTTTCGACACTGAAGCTTTCTTT. The rearrangement links TRBV7-9 to TRBJ1-1; no definite D call. This CDR3 has 15 residues. CDR1 SEHNR and CDR2 FQNEAQ come from the germline V gene (reference sequence). V shed 3 bases and J shed 3 bases, with 14 bases lying between them.

The J gene is TRBJ2-1, the V gene TRBV5-1; the D gene is possibly TRBD2 (6 bases). The CDR3 is 14 residues long. Germline V gene data show CDR1 as SGHRS and CDR2 as YFSETQ. Trimming removed 4 bases from V and 7 bases from J, with 15 bases in between. The chain's CDR3 is CASSPWTEGNEQFF. Here the CDR3 DNA reads TGCGCCAGCAGCCCCTGGACGGAGGGGAATGAGCAGTTCTTC. The variable domain in full, completed from reference TRBV5-1 and TRBJ2-1, reads KAGVTQTPRYLIKTRGQQVTLSCSPISGHRSVSWYQQTPGQGLQFLFEYFSETQRNKGNFPGRFSGRQFSNSRSEMNVSTLELGDSALYLCASSPWTEGNEQFFGPGTRLTVL.

The chain employs TRBV6-7 and TRBJ1-1; the D gene is possibly TRBD1 (5 bases). TRBV6-7 carries the ORF label, with uncertain function. This CDR3 is built from 14 residues. The V end lost 0 bases, the J end lost 6 bases, and 11 bases lay between the germline ends. DNA of the CDR3: TGTGCCAGCAGTTACTCGATGGGGCGACCTGAAGCTTTCTTT. Translating it yields CASSYSMGRPEAFF.